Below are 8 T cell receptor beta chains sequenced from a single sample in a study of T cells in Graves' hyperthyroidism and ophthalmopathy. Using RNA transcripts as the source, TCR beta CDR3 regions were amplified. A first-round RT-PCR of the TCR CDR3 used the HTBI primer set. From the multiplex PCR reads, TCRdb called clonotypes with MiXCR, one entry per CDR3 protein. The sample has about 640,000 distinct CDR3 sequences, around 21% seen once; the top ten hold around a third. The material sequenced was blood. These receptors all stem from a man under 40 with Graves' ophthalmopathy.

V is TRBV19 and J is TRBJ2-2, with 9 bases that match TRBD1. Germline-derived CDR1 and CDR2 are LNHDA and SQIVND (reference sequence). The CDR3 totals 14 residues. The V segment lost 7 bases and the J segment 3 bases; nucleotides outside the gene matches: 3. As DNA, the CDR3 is TGTGCCAGTAATCACAGGGGGCACACCGGGGAGCTGTTTTTT. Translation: CASNHRGHTGELFF.

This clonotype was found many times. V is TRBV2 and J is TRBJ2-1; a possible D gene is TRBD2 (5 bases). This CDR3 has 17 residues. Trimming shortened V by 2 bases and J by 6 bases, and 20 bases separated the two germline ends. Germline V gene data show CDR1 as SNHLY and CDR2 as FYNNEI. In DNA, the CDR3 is TGTGCCAGCAGTGAAAGGCGGGTTCCCCCCAAGGGCAATGAGCAGTTCTTC. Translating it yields CASSERRVPPKGNEQFF.

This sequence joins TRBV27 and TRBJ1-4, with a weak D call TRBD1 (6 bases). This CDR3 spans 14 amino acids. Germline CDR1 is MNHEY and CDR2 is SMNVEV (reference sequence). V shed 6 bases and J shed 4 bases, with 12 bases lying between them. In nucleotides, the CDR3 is TGTGCCAGCAGAGGTGTCAGGGGTAATGAAAAACTGTTTTTT. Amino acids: CASRGVRGNEKLFF.

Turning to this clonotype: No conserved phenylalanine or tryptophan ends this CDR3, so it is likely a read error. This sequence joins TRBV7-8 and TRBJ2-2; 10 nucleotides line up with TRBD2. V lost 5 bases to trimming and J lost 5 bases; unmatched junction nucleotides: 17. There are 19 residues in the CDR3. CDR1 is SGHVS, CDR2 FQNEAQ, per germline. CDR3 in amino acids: CASSPRAIAGGSSTGELFL. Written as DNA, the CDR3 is TGTGCCAGCAGCCCTAGGGCCATAGCGGGAGGCTCGAGTACCGGGGAGCTGTTTCTT.

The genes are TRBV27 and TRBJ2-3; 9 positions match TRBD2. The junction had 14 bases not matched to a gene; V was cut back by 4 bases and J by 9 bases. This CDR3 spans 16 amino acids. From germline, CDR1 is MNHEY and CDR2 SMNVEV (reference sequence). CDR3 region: CASSSSMAGGPETQYF. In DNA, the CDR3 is TGTGCCAGCAGTTCCTCAATGGCGGGAGGGCCGGAGACGCAGTATTTT.

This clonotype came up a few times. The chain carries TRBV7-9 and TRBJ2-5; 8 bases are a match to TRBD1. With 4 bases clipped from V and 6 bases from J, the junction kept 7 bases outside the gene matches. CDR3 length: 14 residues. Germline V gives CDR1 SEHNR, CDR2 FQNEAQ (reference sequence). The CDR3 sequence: CASSSGTGLKTQYF. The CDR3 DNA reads TGTGCCAGCAGCTCCGGGACAGGTTTGAAGACCCAGTACTTC. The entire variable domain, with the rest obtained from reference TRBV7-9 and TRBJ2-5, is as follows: DTGVSQNPRHKITKRGQNVTFRCDPISEHNRLYWYRQTLGQGPEFLTYFQNEAQLEKSRLLSDRFSAERPKGSFSTLEIQRTEQGDSAMYLCASSSGTGLKTQYFGPGTRLLVL.

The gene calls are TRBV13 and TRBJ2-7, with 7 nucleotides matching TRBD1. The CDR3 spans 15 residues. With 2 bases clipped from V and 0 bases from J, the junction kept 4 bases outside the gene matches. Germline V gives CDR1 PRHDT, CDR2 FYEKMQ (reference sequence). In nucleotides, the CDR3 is TGTGCCAGCAGCTTACGGACAGGACCCTCCTACGAGCAGTACTTC. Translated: CASSLRTGPSYEQYF.

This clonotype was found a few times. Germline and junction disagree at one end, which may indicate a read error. This chain's CDR3 is CASSFSSGKGETRYF. The CDR3 DNA reads TGTGCCAGCAGCTTTTCAAGCGGGAAGGGAGAGACCCGGTACTTC. The chain has TRBV7-2 and TRBJ2-5; TRBD2 aligns across 7 bases. The length of the CDR3 is 15 residues. Germline V gene data show CDR1 as SGHTA and CDR2 as FQGNSA.